This T cell receptor beta chain was retrieved from a study of T-cell memory formation after mild COVID-19. Across the study: Clusters were largely donor specific.

In germline, CDR1 is MNHEY, CDR2 SMNVEV (reference sequence). The CDR3 is 15 residues long. V gave up 3 bases and J gave up 5 bases; unmatched junction bases: 8. This clonotype was picked up a small number of times. Its target is unknown. TCRdb re-derived calls from the 5' RACE reads in MiXCR, one entry per CDR3 protein. The sample lists 300,000 to 350,000 distinct CDR3 sequences, around 13% seen once, with about 20% in the top ten. Broader study findings: Pre-infection memory carried some responding clones, suggesting that cross-reactive memory joined. Among CD4+ contracting clones, most were CM and EM, and CD8+ ones EMRA.

The gene calls are TRBV27 and TRBJ2-7, with TRBD1 matching 9 bases. Source material: PBMCs or a T cell subset sorted from them (not recorded which). The origin of this receptor is a man aged 18-30 years who had mild COVID-19 (a few samples of this study predate the infection). Cell type and time point are not known. The DNA of the CDR3 is TGTGCCAGCAGTTTCTTAGGACAGGGGAGCCACGAGCAGTACTTC. Translating it yields CASSFLGQGSHEQYF.